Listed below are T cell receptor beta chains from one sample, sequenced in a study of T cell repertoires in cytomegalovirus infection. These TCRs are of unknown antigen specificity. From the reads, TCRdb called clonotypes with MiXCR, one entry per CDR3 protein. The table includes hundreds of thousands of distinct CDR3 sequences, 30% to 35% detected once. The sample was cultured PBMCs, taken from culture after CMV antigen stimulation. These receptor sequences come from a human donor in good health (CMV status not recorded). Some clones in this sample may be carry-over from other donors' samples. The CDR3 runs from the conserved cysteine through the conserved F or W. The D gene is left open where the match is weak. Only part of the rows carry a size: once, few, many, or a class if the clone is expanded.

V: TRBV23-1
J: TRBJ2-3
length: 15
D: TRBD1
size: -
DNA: TGCGCCAGCAGTCACCTGACAGGGGACACAGATACGCAGTATTTT
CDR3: CASSHLTGDTDTQYF

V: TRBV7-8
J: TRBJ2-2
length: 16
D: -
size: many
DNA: TGTGCCAGCAGCCACCACCGCCGACAGGAGACCGGGGAGCTGTTTTTT
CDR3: CASSHHRRQETGELFF

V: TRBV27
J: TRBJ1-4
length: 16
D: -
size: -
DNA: TGTGCCAGCAGTTTCCCTACCGGGGGGGGTAGGGAAAAACTGTTTTTT
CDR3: CASSFPTGGGREKLFF

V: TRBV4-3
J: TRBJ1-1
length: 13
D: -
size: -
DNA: TGCGCCAGCAACCAATGGGGCATGAAGGAGGCTTTCTTT
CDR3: CASNQWGMKEAFF

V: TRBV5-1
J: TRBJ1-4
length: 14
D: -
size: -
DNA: TGCGCCAGCAGCCTCCAAGGGACAAGTGAAAAACTGTTTTTT
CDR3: CASSLQGTSEKLFF

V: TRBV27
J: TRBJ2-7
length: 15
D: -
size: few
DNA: TGTGCCAGCAGTATAGGACACCAACTCTCCTACGAGCAGTACTTC
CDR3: CASSIGHQLSYEQYF

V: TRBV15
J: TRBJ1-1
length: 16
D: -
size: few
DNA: TGTGCCACCAGCAGAGATTGGGGGGGGTGGGGCACTGAAGCTTTCTTT
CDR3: CATSRDWGGWGTEAFF

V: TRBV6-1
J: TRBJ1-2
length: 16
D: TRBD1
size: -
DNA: TGTGCCAGCAGTGTCACCAGGGACAGCTCTTGGTATGGCTACACCTTC
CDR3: CASSVTRDSSWYGYTF

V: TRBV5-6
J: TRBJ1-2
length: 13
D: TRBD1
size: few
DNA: TGTGCCAGCAGCTCCCTGACAGGGGAAGGCTACACCTTC
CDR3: CASSSLTGEGYTF

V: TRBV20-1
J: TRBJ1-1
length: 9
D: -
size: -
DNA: TGCAGTGCCGGGAGTCTTTTTGTCTTT
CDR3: CSAGSLFVF

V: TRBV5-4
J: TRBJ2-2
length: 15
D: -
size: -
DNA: TGTGCCAGCAGCTTAGGGGGAGGGCCGCCCGGGGAGCTGTTTTTT
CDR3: CASSLGGGPPGELFF

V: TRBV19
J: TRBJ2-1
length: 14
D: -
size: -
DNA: TGTGCCAGTAGTATTGAGATCGGTCCGAATGAGCAGTTCTTC
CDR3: CASSIEIGPNEQFF

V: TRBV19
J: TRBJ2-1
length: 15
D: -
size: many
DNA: TGTGCCAGTAGTATAGCGGCATTCCGACACAATGAGCAGTTCTTC
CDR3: CASSIAAFRHNEQFF

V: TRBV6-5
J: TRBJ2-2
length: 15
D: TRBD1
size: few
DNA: TGTGCCAGCAGTTATGGGGACAGGTTGACCGGGGAGCTGTTTTTT
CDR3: CASSYGDRLTGELFF

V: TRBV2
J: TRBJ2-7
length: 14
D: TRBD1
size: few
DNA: TGTGCCAGCAGTATTGGGACAGGCCGTGGCGAGCAGTACTTC
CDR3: CASSIGTGRGEQYF

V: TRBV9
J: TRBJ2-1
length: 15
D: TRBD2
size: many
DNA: TGTGCCAGCAGCCTCATGGGGACTAGCGCGGATGAGCAGTTCTTC
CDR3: CASSLMGTSADEQFF

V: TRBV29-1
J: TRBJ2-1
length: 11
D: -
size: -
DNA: TGCAGCGTCACTAGTAACCATGAGCAGTTCTTC
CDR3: CSVTSNHEQFF

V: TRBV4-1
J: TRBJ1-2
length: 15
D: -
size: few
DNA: TGCGCCAGCAGCCAGTTGGGGGAAGGCAGGGATGGCTACACCTTC
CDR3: CASSQLGEGRDGYTF

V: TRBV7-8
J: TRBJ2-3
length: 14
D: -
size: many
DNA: TGTGCCAGCAGCTTAGCGGGAGTGGGGGATACGCAGTATTTT
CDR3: CASSLAGVGDTQYF

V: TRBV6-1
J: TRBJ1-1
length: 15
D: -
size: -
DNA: TGTGCCAGCAGGGGCGGTTGGGGGATCGGCACTGAAGCTTTCTTT
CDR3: CASRGGWGIGTEAFF

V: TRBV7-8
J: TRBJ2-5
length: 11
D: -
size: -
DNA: TGTGCCAGCAGCTTATACCCGCATCAGTACTTC
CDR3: CASSLYPHQYF

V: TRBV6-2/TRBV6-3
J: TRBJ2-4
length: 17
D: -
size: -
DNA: TGTGCCAGCAGTTATCGACCAACCCCGCGGACCAAAAACATTCAGTACTTC
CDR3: CASSYRPTPRTKNIQYF

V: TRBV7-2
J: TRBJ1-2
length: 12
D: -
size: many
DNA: TGTGCCAGCAGCTTAACTGGGCTTGGCTACACCTTC
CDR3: CASSLTGLGYTF

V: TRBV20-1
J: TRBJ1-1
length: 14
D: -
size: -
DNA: TGCAGTGCTAGAGTAAGGGATTTGAACACTGAAGCTTTCTTT
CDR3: CSARVRDLNTEAFF

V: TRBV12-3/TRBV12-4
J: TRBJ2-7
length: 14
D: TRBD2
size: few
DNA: TGTGCCAGCAGAATAGGGGACTACACCTACGAGCAGTACTTC
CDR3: CASRIGDYTYEQYF

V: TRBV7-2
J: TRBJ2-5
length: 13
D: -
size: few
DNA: TGTGCCAGCAGCTTAATGTACCAAGAGACCCAGTACTTC
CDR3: CASSLMYQETQYF

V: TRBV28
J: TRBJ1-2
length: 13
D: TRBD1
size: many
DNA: TGTGCCAGCAGGGCGGACAGGGTACATGGCTACACCTTC
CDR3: CASRADRVHGYTF

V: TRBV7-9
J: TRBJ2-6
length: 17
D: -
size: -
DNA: TGTGCCAGCAGCTTAGGACAGGTCCTGTGGGGGGCCAACGTCCTGACTTTC
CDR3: CASSLGQVLWGANVLTF

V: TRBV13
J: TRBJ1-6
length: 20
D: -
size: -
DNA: TGTGCCAGCAGCTTAGGGGTTCGGGGCCTTCGGAGCTCCTATAATTCACCCCTCCACTTT
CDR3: CASSLGVRGLRSSYNSPLHF

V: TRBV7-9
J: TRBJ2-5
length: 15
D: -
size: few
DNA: TGTGCCAGCAGCCGGCGGGACAGCTACCAAGAGACCCAGTACTTC
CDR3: CASSRRDSYQETQYF

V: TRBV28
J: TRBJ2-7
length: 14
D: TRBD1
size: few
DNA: TGTGCCAGCAGTAACAGGGGTCGGTCCTACGAGCAGTACTTC
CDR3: CASSNRGRSYEQYF

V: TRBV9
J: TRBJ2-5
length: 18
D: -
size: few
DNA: TGTGCCAGCAGCGTAACACCCTCACAGGGAGGCCCACAAGAGACCCAGTACTTC
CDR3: CASSVTPSQGGPQETQYF

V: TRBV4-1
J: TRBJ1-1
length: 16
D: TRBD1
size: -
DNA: TGCGCCAGCAGCCAGCCGGGACAGGGGCGGAACACTGAAGCTTTCTTT
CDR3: CASSQPGQGRNTEAFF

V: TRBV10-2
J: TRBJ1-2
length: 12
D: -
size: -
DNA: TGCGCCAGCAGTGTGGACTTCTATGGCTACACCTTC
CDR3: CASSVDFYGYTF

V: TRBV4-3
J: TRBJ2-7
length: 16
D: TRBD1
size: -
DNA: TGCGCCAGCAGCCATGACCCGGGACAGGCCTCCTACGAGCAGTACTTC
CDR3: CASSHDPGQASYEQYF

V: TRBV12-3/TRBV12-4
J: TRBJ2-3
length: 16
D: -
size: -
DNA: TGTGCCAGCAGTTACTTTGGGGCCTTTAGCACAGATACGCAGTATTTT
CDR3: CASSYFGAFSTDTQYF

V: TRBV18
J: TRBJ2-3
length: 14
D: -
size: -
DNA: TGTGCCAGCTCCCCCACGGGATTTTCAGATACGCAGTATTTT
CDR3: CASSPTGFSDTQYF

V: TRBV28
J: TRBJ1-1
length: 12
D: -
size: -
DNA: TGTGCCAGCAGTTTAAACGGGGGTGAAGCTTTCTTT
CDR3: CASSLNGGEAFF

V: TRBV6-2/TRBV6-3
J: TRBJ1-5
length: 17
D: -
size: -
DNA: TGTGCCAGCAGACCGAGAGGAATAGGACTTAGCAATCAGCCCCAGCATTTT
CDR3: CASRPRGIGLSNQPQHF